The present T cell receptor (beta chain) was sequenced within a study of T cell repertoires in cytomegalovirus infection. For the study at large: In the study, CMV epitopes included recently identified HLA-C-restricted and well-studied HLA-B-restricted ones. Public signatures in TCR beta pointed to CMV infection and matching HLA type.

Notes on the study in general: There were HLA-C-restricted CMV-specific TCR beta clonotypes dominating the ex vivo response. Public TCR beta family frequency separated CMV-and-HLA carriers, including in an independent cohort.

TCRdb redid the calling of the reads with MiXCR, one entry per CDR3 protein. The table has about 920,000 distinct CDR3 sequences, around a third seen once. This clonotype has just a few counts. What it binds is not known. Sequenced material: cultured CD8+ T cells from PBMCs, taken from culture after CMV antigen stimulation. The receptor was derived from a human donor in good health (CMV status not recorded). Some clones in this sample may be carry-over from other donors' samples.

CDR3 sequence (DNA): TGCGCCAGCAGCCAAGAAAGGGGTAGCGGGGGGGCTATCGGGGAGCTGTTTTTT. Translation gives CASSQERGSGGAIGELFF. The gene calls are TRBV4-1 and TRBJ2-2, with TRBD2 matching 11 bases. J gave up 7 bases and V 0 bases, and 10 bases lay outside the gene matches. The CDR3 runs to 18 residues. Per germline, CDR1 MGHRA and CDR2 YSYEKL.